This T cell receptor beta chain comes out of a study of T cell responses to AZD1222 COVID-19 vaccine. Study-level points and caveats: Repertoire collection took place solely once the T cell response had peaked. Unmutated variant regions reportedly attract nearly half of all spike-specific TCRs.

The table came from immunoSEQ multiplex PCR; TCRdb's copy has only in-frame clones and leaves some out. The table includes approximately 150,000 clones, 90% detected once. Unmatched junction bases numbered 3, after V lost 8 bases and J lost 2 bases. CDR3 length equals 12 residues. Germline V gene data show CDR1 as SNHLY and CDR2 as FYNNEI. As for this clone: The antigen is not known.

This sequence joins TRBV2 and TRBJ2-7, with TRBD2 matching over 7 bases. Source: peripheral blood, taken on day 0 of AZD1222 vaccination. The receptor was isolated from an adult in good health. The CDR3 loop is CASGEGPYEQYF. For the CDR3, the DNA is TGTGCCAGCGGGGAGGGACCCTACGAGCAGTACTTC.